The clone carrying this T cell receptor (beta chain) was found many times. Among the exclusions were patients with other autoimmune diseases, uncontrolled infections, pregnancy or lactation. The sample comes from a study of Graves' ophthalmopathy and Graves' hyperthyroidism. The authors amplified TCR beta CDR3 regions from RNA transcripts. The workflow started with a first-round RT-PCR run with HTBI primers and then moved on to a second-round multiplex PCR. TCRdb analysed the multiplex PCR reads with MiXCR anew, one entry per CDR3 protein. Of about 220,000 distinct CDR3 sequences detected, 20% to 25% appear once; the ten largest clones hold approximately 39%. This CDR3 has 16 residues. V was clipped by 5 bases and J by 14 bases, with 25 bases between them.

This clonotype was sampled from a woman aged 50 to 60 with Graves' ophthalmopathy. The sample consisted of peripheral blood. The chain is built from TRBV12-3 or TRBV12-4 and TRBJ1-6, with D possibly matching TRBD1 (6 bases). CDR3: CASSGGTGFYGKALHF. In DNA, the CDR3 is TGTGCCAGCAGTGGCGGCACAGGGTTCTATGGCAAAGCCCTCCACTTT.